This note documents a single TCR beta chain sequence. Its antigen is undetermined. This sample was included in a study of cytomegalovirus exposure and HLA in healthy donors. Study summary: There were about 85 million unique TCRs (from HLA-typed donors) in an early data release.

Study-level points and caveats: Solely CMV serostatus was available to characterize immune exposure. In a later analysis, an Asian-associated ancestry cluster reportedly showed fewer N-insertions than the 666-donor mean.

The PCR made use of 60 Vbeta and 13 Jbeta primers. Some clones are missing from TCRdb's copy, which holds only in-frame ones; the method was immunoSEQ multiplex PCR. The repertoire has approximately 130,000 clones, about 75% of them found once; the top ten carry 1.3% to 1.5%. Germline-derived CDR1 and CDR2 are SNHLY and FYNNEI. Between the trimmed V and J ends, which lost 7 bases and 4 bases, there was a span of 13 bases. The CDR3 loop spans 13 amino acids. Healthy bone marrow donors made up the donor group. This chain connects TRBV2 to TRBJ1-2; TRBD1 might be the D (5 bases). Sample: PBMCs. The sequence was collected from a woman aged 35 to 49 in good health and CMV-seronegative. The CDR3 DNA follows: TGTGCCAGCACCCCAAGGGGCAGCTATGGCTACACCTTC. Its protein product is CASTPRGSYGYTF.